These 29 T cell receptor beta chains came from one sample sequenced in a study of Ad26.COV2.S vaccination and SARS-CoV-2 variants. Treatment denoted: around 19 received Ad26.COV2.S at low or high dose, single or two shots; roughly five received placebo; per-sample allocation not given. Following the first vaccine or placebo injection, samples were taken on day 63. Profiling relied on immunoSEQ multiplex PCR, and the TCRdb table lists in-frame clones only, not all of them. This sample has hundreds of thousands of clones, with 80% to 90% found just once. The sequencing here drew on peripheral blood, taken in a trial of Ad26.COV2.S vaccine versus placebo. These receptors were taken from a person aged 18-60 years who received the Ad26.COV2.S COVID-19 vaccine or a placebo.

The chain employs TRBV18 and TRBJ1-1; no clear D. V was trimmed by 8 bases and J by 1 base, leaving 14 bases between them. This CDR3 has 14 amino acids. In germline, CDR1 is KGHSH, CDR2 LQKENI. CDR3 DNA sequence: TGTGCCAGCACCTCATCCAGCCGGAACACTGAAGCTTTCTTT. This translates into CASTSSSRNTEAFF.

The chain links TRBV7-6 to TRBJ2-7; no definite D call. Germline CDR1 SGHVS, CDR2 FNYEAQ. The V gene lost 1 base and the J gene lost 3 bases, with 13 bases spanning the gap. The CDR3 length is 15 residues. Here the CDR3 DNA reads TGTGCCAGCAGCTTAGGTCATACGCGGAGCTACGAGCAGTACTTC. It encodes CASSLGHTRSYEQYF. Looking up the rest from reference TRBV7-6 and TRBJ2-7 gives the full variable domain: GAGVSQSPRYKVTKRGQDVALRCDPISGHVSLYWYRQALGQGPEFLTYFNYEAQQDKSGLPNDRFSAERPEGSISTLTIQRTEQRDSAMYRCASSLGHTRSYEQYFGPGTRLTVT.

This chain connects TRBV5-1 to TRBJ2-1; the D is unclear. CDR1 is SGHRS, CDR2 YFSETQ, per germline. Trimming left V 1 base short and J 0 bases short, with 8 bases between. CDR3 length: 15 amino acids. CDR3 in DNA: TGCGCCAGCAGCTTGATACCAGTCTCCTACAATGAGCAGTTCTTC. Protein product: CASSLIPVSYNEQFF. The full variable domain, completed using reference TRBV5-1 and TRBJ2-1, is KAGVTQTPRYLIKTRGQQVTLSCSPISGHRSVSWYQQTPGQGLQFLFEYFSETQRNKGNFPGRFSGRQFSNSRSEMNVSTLELGDSALYLCASSLIPVSYNEQFFGPGTRLTVL.

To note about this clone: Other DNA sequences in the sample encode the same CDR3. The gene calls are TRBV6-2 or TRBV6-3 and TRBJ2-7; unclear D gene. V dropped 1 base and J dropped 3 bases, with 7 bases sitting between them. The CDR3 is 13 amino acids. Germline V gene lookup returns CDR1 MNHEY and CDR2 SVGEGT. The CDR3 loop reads CASSYLRDYEQYV. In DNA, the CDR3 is TGTGCCAGCAGTTACTTAAGGGACTACGAGCAGTACGTC.

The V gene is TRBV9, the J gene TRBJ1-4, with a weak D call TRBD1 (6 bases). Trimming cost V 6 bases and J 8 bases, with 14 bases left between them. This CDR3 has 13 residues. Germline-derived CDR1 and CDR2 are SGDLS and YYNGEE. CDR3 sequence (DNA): TGTGCCAGCAACCGGGGGCCACTCGAAAAACTGTTTTTT. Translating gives CASNRGPLEKLFF.

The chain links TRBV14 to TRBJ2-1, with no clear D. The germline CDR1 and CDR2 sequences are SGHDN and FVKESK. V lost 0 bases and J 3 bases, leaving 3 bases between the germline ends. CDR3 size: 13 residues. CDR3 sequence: CASSQDFYNEQFF. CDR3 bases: TGTGCCAGCAGCCAAGATTTCTACAATGAGCAGTTCTTC.

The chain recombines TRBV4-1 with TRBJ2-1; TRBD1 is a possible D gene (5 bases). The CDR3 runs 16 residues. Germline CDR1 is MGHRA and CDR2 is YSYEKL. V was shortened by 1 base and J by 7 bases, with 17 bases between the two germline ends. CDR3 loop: CASSQAPGLFLNEQFF. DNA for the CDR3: TGCGCCAGCAGCCAAGCCCCAGGGTTATTTCTAAATGAGCAGTTCTTC.

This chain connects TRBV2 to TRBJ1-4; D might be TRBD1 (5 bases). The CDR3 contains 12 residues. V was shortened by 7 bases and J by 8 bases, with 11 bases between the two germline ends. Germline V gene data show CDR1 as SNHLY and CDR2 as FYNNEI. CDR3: CASTPRDEKLFF. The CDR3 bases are TGTGCCAGCACCCCCAGGGACGAAAAACTGTTTTTT. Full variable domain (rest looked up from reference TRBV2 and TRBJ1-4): EPEVTQTPSHQVTQMGQEVILRCVPISNHLYFYWYRQILGQKVEFLVSFYNNEISEKSEIFDDQFSVERPDGSNFTLKIRSTKLEDSAMYFCASTPRDEKLFFGSGTQLSVL.

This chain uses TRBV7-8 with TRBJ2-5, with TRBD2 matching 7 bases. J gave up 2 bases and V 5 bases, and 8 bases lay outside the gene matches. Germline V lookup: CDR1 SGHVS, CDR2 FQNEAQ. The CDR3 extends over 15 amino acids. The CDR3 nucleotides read TGTGCCAGCAGCGACCTTAGCGGGTTACAAGAGACCCAGTACTTC. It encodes CASSDLSGLQETQYF. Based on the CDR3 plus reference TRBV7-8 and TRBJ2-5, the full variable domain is GAGVSQSPRYKVAKRGQDVALRCDPISGHVSLFWYQQALGQGPEFLTYFQNEAQLDKSGLPSDRFFAERPEGSVSTLKIQRTQQEDSAVYLCASSDLSGLQETQYFGPGTRLLVL.

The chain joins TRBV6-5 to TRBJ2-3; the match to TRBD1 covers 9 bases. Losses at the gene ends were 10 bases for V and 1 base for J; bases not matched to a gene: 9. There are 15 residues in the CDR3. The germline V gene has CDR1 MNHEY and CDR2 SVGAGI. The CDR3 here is CATGDRGIGTDTQYF. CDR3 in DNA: TGTGCCACTGGAGACAGGGGGATCGGCACAGATACGCAGTATTTT.

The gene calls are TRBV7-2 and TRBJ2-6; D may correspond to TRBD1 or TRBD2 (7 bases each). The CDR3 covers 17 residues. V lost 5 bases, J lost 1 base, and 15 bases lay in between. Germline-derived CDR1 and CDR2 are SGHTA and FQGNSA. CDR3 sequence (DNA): TGTGCCAGCAGCCGGGGAGGGGGCAGGTCTGGGGCCAACGTCCTGACTTTC. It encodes CASSRGGGRSGANVLTF.

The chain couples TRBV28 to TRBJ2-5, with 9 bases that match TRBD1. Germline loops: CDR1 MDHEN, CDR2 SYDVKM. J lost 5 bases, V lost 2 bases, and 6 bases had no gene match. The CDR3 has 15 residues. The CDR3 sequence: CASSLPRTGAETQYF. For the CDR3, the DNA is TGTGCCAGCAGTTTACCCCGGACAGGGGCGGAGACCCAGTACTTC.

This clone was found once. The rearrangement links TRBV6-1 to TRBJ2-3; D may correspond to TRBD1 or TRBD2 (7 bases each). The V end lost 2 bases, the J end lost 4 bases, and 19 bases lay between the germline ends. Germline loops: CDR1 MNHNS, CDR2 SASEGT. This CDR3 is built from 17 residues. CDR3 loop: CASSEWGRGRLPDTQYF. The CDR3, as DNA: TGTGCCAGCAGTGAATGGGGGAGGGGGCGCCTCCCAGATACGCAGTATTTT.

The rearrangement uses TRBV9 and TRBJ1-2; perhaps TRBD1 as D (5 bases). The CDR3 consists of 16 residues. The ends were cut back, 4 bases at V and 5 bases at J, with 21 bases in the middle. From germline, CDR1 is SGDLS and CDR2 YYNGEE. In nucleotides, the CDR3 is TGTGCCAGCAGCCCCCTCACCGGACACGACCAATATGGCTACACCTTC. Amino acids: CASSPLTGHDQYGYTF.

Here the CDR3 reads CASSIGTSAAGEQFF. The CDR3 nucleotides are TGTGCCAGTAGTATAGGGACTTCGGCAGCGGGTGAGCAGTTCTTC. V and J are TRBV19 and TRBJ2-1, with D possibly being TRBD2 (6 bases). From germline, CDR1 is LNHDA and CDR2 SQIVND (reference sequence). CDR3 length: 15 residues. V lost 1 base to trimming and J lost 9 bases, with 16 bases between them. Variable domain in full (rest from reference TRBV19 and TRBJ2-1): DGGITQSPKYLFRKEGQNVTLSCEQNLNHDAMYWYRQDPGQGLRLIYYSQIVNDFQKGDIAEGYSVSREKKESFPLTVTSAQKNPTAFYLCASSIGTSAAGEQFFGPGTRLTVL.

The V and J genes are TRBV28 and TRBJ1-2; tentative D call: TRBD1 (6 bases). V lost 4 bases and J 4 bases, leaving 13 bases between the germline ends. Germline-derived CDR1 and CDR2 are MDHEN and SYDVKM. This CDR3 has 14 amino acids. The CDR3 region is CASSYRVGSYGYTF. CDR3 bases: TGTGCCAGCAGTTACAGGGTTGGTAGCTATGGCTACACCTTC.

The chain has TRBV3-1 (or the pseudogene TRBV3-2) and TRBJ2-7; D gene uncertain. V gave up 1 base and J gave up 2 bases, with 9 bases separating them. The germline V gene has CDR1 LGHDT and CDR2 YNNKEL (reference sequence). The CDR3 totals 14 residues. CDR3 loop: CASSQARAAYEQYF. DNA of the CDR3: TGTGCCAGCAGCCAAGCAAGGGCGGCCTACGAGCAGTACTTC.

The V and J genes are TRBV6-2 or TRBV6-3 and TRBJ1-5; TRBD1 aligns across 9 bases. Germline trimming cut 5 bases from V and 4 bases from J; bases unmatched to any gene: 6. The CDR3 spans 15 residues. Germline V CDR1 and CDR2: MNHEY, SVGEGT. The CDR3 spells CASSKDRGGNQPQHF. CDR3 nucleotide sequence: TGTGCCAGCAGTAAGGACAGGGGAGGGAATCAGCCCCAGCATTTT.

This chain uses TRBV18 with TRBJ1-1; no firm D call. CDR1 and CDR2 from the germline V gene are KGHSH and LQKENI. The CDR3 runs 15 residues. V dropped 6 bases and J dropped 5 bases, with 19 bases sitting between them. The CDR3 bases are TGTGCCAGCTCCACACGGCCCACCAAGGAGACTGAAGCTTTCTTT. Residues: CASSTRPTKETEAFF.

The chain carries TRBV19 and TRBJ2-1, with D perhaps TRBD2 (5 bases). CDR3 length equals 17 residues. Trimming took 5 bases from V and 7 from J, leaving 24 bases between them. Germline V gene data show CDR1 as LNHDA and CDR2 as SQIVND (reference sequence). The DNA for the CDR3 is TGTGCCAGTAGTGCCCCACCCTACTCCGGAGGTCCAAATGAGCAGTTCTTC. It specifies CASSAPPYSGGPNEQFF.

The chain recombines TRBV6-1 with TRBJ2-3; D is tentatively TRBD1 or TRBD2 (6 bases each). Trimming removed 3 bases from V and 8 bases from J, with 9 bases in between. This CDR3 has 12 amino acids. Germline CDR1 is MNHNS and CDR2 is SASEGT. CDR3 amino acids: CASSDGGPTQYF. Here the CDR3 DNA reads TGTGCCAGCAGTGACGGGGGCCCTACGCAGTATTTT.

Here the CDR3 reads CASSVEGGYQPQHF. DNA for the CDR3: TGTGCCAGCAGCGTAGAGGGGGGGTACCAGCCCCAGCATTTT. V and J are TRBV9 and TRBJ1-5; a possible D gene is TRBD1 (6 bases). Germline V gene sequence: CDR1 SGDLS, CDR2 YYNGEE. The germline V and J ends were trimmed by 0 bases and 7 bases, with 11 bases remaining between them. CDR3 length equals 14 residues.

The CDR3 sequence: CASSFGDTYEAFF. CDR3 DNA: TGTGCCAGCAGTTTCGGGGACACCTATGAAGCTTTCTTT. This rearrangement joins TRBV27 to TRBJ1-1; D is possibly TRBD1 (6 bases). Germline CDR1 reads MNHEY; CDR2 reads SMNVEV (reference sequence). The CDR3 runs to 13 residues. Trimming pared 3 bases from V and 7 bases from J, leaving 12 bases between.

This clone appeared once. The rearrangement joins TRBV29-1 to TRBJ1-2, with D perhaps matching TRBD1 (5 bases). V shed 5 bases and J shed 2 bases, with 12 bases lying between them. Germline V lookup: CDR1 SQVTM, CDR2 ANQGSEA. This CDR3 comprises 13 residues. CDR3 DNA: TGCAGCGTTCGGGGCCGGATGAACTATGGCTACACCTTC. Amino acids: CSVRGRMNYGYTF.

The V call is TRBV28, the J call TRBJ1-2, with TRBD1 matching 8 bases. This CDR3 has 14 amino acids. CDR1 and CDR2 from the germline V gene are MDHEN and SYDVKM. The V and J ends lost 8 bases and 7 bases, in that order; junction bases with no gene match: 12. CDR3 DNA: TGTGCCAGCGAGCGGGACAGGCAGGGAGGTGGCTACACCTTC. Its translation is CASERDRQGGGYTF.

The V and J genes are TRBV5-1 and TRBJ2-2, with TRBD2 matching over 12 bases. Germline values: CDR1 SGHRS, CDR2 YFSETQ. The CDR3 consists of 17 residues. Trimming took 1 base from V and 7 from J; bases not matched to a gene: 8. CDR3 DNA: TGCGCCAGCAGCTTGCCCCTAGCGGGAGGGCCGATCGGGGAGCTGTTTTTT. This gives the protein CASSLPLAGGPIGELFF. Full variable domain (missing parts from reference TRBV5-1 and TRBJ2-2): KAGVTQTPRYLIKTRGQQVTLSCSPISGHRSVSWYQQTPGQGLQFLFEYFSETQRNKGNFPGRFSGRQFSNSRSEMNVSTLELGDSALYLCASSLPLAGGPIGELFFGEGSRLTVL.

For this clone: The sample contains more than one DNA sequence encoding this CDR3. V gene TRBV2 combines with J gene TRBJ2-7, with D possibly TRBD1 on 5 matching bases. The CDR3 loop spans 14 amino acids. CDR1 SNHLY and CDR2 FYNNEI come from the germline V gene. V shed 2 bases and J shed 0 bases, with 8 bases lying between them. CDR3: CASSEQGSSYEQYV. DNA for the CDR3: TGTGCCAGCAGTGAACAGGGTAGCTCCTACGAGCAGTACGTC.

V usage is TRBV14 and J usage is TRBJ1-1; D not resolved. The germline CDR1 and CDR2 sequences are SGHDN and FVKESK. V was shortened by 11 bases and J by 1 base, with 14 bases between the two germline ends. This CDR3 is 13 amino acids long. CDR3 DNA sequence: TGTGCCCTCCTAGCGTCAGAGAACACTGAAGCTTTCTTT. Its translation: CALLASENTEAFF.

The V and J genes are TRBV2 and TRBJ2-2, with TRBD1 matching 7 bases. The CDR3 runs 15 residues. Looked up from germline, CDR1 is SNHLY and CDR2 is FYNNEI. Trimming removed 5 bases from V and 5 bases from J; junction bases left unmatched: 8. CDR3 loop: CASSYRGSRTGELFF. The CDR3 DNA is TGTGCCAGCAGTTACAGGGGTTCTCGAACCGGGGAGCTGTTTTTT.